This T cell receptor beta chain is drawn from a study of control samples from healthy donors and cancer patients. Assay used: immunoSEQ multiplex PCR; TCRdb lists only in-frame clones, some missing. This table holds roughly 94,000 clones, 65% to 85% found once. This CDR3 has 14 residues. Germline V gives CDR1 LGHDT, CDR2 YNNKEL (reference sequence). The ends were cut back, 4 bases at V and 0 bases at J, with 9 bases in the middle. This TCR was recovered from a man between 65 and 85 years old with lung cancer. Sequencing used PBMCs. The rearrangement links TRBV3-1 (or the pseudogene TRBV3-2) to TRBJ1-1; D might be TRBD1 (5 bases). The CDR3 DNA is TGTGCCAGCAGCCGACAGACAGTGAACACTGAAGCTTTCTTT. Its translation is CASSRQTVNTEAFF.